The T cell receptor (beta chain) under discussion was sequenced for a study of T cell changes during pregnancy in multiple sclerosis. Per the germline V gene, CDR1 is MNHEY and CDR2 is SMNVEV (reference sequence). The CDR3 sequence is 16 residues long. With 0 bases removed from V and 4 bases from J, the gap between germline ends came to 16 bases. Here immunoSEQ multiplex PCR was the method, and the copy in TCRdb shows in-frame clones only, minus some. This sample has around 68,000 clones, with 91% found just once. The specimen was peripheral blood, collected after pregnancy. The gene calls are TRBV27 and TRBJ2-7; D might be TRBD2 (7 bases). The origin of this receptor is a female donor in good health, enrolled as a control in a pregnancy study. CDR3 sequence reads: CASSLSVRGPPYEQYF. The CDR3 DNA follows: TGTGCCAGCAGTTTATCGGTGCGGGGGCCCCCTTACGAGCAGTACTTC.